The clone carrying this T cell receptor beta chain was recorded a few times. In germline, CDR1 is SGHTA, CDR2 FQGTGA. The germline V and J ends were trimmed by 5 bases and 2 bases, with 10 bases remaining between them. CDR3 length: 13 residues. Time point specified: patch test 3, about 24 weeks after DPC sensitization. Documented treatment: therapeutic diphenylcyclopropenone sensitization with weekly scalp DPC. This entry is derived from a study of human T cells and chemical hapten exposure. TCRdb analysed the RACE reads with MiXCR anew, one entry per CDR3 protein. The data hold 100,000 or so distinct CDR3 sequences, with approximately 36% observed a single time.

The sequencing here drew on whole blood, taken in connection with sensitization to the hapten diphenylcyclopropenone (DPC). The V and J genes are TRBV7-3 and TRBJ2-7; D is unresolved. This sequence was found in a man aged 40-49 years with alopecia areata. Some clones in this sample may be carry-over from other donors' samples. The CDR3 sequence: CASSLSAAYEQYF. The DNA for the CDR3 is TGTGCCAGCAGCCTTAGTGCAGCCTACGAGCAGTACTTC.